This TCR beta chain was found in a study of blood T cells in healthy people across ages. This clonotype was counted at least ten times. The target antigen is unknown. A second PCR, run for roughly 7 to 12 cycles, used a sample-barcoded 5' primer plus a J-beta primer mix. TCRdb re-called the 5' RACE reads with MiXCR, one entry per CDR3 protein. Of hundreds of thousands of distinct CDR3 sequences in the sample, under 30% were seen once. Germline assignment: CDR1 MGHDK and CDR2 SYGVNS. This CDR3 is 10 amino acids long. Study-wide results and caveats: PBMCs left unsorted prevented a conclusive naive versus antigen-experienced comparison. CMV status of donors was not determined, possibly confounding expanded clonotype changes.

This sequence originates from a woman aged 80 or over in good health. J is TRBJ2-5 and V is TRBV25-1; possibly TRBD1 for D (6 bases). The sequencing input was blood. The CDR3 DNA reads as TGTGCTAGGGGGACAGAGACCCAGTACTTC. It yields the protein CARGTETQYF.